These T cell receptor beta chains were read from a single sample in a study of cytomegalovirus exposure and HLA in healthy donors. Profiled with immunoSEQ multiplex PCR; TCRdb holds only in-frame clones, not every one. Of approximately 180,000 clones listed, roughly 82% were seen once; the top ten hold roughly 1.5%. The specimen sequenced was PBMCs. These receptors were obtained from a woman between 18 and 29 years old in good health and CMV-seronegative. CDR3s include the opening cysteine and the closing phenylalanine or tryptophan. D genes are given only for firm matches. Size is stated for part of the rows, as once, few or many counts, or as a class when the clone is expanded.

DNA: TGTGCCAGCAGCTTAGAGTCTAGCGGGAGAAGAGAGCAGTTCTTC
CDR3: CASSLESSGRREQFF
size: NA
D: TRBD2
J: TRBJ2-1
V: TRBV7-2

DNA: TGTGCCAGCCTGGCGGGGATTGGGGCTATGAACACTGAAGCTTTCTTT
CDR3: CASLAGIGAMNTEAFF
size: NA
D: NA
J: TRBJ1-1
V: TRBV6-6

DNA: TGTGCCATCAGTGCGGTGACGGGACTAGGACGCTACGAGCAGTACTTC
CDR3: CAISAVTGLGRYEQYF
size: NA
D: TRBD2
J: TRBJ2-7
V: TRBV10-3

DNA: TGTGCCTGGAGTACCCAATCCGGGGGTCAGCCCCAGCATTTT
CDR3: CAWSTQSGGQPQHF
size: NA
D: NA
J: TRBJ1-5
V: TRBV30

DNA: TGTGCCAGCAGTCAACAGGGAATAGGTGGCTACACCTTC
CDR3: CASSQQGIGGYTF
size: NA
D: NA
J: TRBJ1-2
V: TRBV6-1

DNA: TGTGCCAGCAGCTTATTTGTAGGGGCTGGAAACACCATATATTTT
CDR3: CASSLFVGAGNTIYF
size: NA
D: NA
J: TRBJ1-3
V: TRBV7-2

DNA: TGTGCCAGCAGTGCCAATGGGGCCTTTAATGAAAAACTGTTTTTT
CDR3: CASSANGAFNEKLFF
size: NA
D: NA
J: TRBJ1-4
V: TRBV2

DNA: TGTGCCAGCAGCTTAGAGTTGGGGGGACTGAGAACCTACGAGCAGTACTTC
CDR3: CASSLELGGLRTYEQYF
size: NA
D: NA
J: TRBJ2-7
V: TRBV11-2

DNA: TGCGCCAGCAGCCTTAGCGGGAGCACAGATACGCAGTATTTT
CDR3: CASSLSGSTDTQYF
size: NA
D: TRBD2
J: TRBJ2-3
V: TRBV5-1

DNA: TGTGCCGAGCGGCGGGGAAACACCATATATTTT
CDR3: CAERRGNTIYF
size: NA
D: NA
J: TRBJ1-3
V: TRBV30

DNA: TGTGCCAGTAGTATTCCGTGGGGGCGCAACGATGGCTACACCTTC
CDR3: CASSIPWGRNDGYTF
size: NA
D: NA
J: TRBJ1-2
V: TRBV19

DNA: TGTGCCAGCAGGGGACAGGGAATGGACATTCAGTACTTC
CDR3: CASRGQGMDIQYF
size: NA
D: TRBD1
J: TRBJ2-4
V: TRBV5-4

DNA: TGCGCCAGCAGCGCAAATAGCGGGCGGAACACCGGGGAGCTGTTTTTT
CDR3: CASSANSGRNTGELFF
size: NA
D: TRBD2
J: TRBJ2-2
V: TRBV5-1

DNA: TGTGCTAGTGGCCCCACCCTTCTAGCGGGGTACTCAAACAGCACAGATACGCAGTATTTT
CDR3: CASGPTLLAGYSNSTDTQYF
size: NA
D: TRBD2
J: TRBJ2-3
V: TRBV12-5

DNA: TGTGCCAGCAGTTTTTCGGGACAGGGACACGAGCAGTACTTC
CDR3: CASSFSGQGHEQYF
size: NA
D: TRBD1
J: TRBJ2-7
V: TRBV7-2

DNA: TGTGCCAGCAGCTTAGAGGGACTAGCGGGAGGCGAGCAGTACTTC
CDR3: CASSLEGLAGGEQYF
size: NA
D: TRBD2
J: TRBJ2-7
V: TRBV11-2

DNA: TGTGCCAGCAGCGGACCACAGGGGGTGGGCAATCAGCCCCAGCATTTT
CDR3: CASSGPQGVGNQPQHF
size: NA
D: TRBD1
J: TRBJ1-5
V: TRBV5-4

DNA: TGTGCCAGCAGCTTCTCCGTTGATGAAAAACTGTTTTTT
CDR3: CASSFSVDEKLFF
size: NA
D: NA
J: TRBJ1-4
V: TRBV11-2

DNA: TGTGCCAGCAGCGTAAGCGGCAGGCCCACCTACGAGCAGTACTTC
CDR3: CASSVSGRPTYEQYF
size: NA
D: NA
J: TRBJ2-7
V: TRBV9

DNA: TGTGCCAGCAGTGACATACGGCAGGGTCGGCAGACCCAGTACTTC
CDR3: CASSDIRQGRQTQYF
size: NA
D: NA
J: TRBJ2-5
V: TRBV2

DNA: TGTGCCAGCAGCTTAGTCGCCCAGGGACTTGGCTACACCTTC
CDR3: CASSLVAQGLGYTF
size: few
D: NA
J: TRBJ1-2
V: TRBV11-2

DNA: TGCGCCAGCAGACTTGGGACTAGCGGGAGTTACGAGCAGTACTTC
CDR3: CASRLGTSGSYEQYF
size: NA
D: TRBD2
J: TRBJ2-7
V: TRBV5-1

DNA: TGCGCCAGCAGCTTGGAGAGTGGAAACATTCAGTACTTC
CDR3: CASSLESGNIQYF
size: NA
D: NA
J: TRBJ2-4
V: TRBV5-1

DNA: TGTGCCTGGAGGGGGCTAGGTCGGGGCTACACCTTC
CDR3: CAWRGLGRGYTF
size: NA
D: NA
J: TRBJ1-2
V: TRBV30

DNA: TGCGCCATCAGGCCGACTAGAACTTACAATGAGCAGTTCTTC
CDR3: CAIRPTRTYNEQFF
size: NA
D: NA
J: TRBJ2-1
V: TRBV10-3

DNA: TGTGCCAGCTCACCTCCACAGGGGGCCACTGAAGCTTTCTTT
CDR3: CASSPPQGATEAFF
size: NA
D: TRBD1
J: TRBJ1-1
V: TRBV18

DNA: TGCAGCGTCCCGTTGCGGGGCTACACAGATACGCAGTATTTT
CDR3: CSVPLRGYTDTQYF
size: NA
D: NA
J: TRBJ2-3
V: TRBV29-1